The 17 T cell receptor beta chains given below trace back to one sample, sequenced in a study of CD8 T cells in ankylosing spondylitis. TCRdb passed the 5' RACE reads through MiXCR, listing each CDR3 protein once. The sample holds about 240,000 distinct CDR3 sequences; 20% to 30% are singletons and the top ten take more than 0.6%. Specimen: blood, either unsorted or a sorted T cell fraction (not recorded which). Receptors originate from a male donor with ankylosing spondylitis or in good health (not recorded which).

The V and J genes are TRBV6-4 and TRBJ1-5; unclear D gene. V lost 6 bases to trimming and J lost 4 bases, with 19 bases between them. Germline CDR1 MRHNA, CDR2 SNTAGT. The CDR3 length is 16 residues. The DNA for the CDR3 is TGTGCCAGCAGCCCCCCGGGAGTACGTATGAATCAGCCCCAGCATTTT. Its protein is CASSPPGVRMNQPQHF.

This chain joins TRBV6-5 and TRBJ1-1; D not resolved. Trimming shortened V by 4 bases and J by 5 bases, and 14 bases separated the two germline ends. Per the germline V gene, CDR1 is MNHEY and CDR2 is SVGAGI. This CDR3 is built from 14 residues. CDR3 sequence: CASSSPGRRTEAFF. In DNA, the CDR3 is TGTGCCAGCAGTTCCCCGGGCAGGCGAACTGAAGCTTTCTTT.

This sequence joins TRBV10-3 and TRBJ2-5, with a possible D match to TRBD2 (5 bases). The germline V and J ends were trimmed by 7 bases and 4 bases, with 13 bases remaining between them. Germline CDR1 is ENHRY and CDR2 is SYGVKD. CDR3 length equals 13 residues. CDR3 bases: TGTGCCATCAATACCGGGAATGGAGAGACCCAGTACTTC. It specifies CAINTGNGETQYF.

This clonotype was counted at least ten times. V is TRBV18 and J is TRBJ2-5, with D perhaps TRBD1 (6 bases). With 4 bases removed from V and 2 bases from J, the gap between germline ends came to 17 bases. Germline CDR1 and CDR2: KGHSH and LQKENI. The CDR3 runs to 16 residues. The CDR3 loop is CASSLVPGELQETQYF. CDR3 coding DNA: TGTGCCAGCTCACTAGTTCCAGGGGAGCTACAAGAGACCCAGTACTTC.

V usage is TRBV24-1 and J usage is TRBJ2-6, with D unresolved. This CDR3 region has 17 residues. The germline V gene has CDR1 KGHDR and CDR2 SFDVKD. V dropped 3 bases and J dropped 0 bases, with 11 bases sitting between them. The CDR3 sequence is CATSDETGDSGANVLTF. The CDR3 bases are TGTGCCACCAGTGATGAGACGGGCGACTCTGGGGCCAACGTCCTGACTTTC.

The CDR3 DNA is TGCAGTGCTGGACAGGGGGCGGACGAGCAGTACTTC. As protein: CSAGQGADEQYF. This chain joins TRBV20-1 and TRBJ2-7; TRBD1 agrees at 11 bases. Germline V CDR1 and CDR2: DFQATT, SNEGSKA (reference sequence). This CDR3 region has 12 residues. The V segment lost 5 bases and the J segment 5 bases; nucleotides outside the gene matches: 2.

This clonotype was detected a few times. This sequence joins TRBV20-1 and TRBJ2-5; 9 bases map to TRBD1. V lost 5 bases to trimming and J lost 5 bases; unmatched junction nucleotides: 12. The germline gives CDR1 DFQATT, CDR2 SNEGSKA (reference sequence). There are 15 residues in the CDR3. The DNA of the CDR3 is TGCAGTGCTTACCTACCGACAGGGGGATTGGAGACCCAGTACTTC. This gives the protein CSAYLPTGGLETQYF.

There are a few counts of this clonotype. V and J are TRBV29-1 and TRBJ2-7; possible D gene TRBD2, 7 bases. This CDR3 has 14 amino acids. Trimming stripped 5 bases from V and 7 bases from J, with 21 bases between. CDR1 and CDR2 from the germline V gene are SQVTM and ANQGSEA. The CDR3 DNA is TGCAGCGTTATTAAGGGGAGGGGGTCGGATGAGCAGTACTTC. It is translated as CSVIKGRGSDEQYF.

CDR3 nucleotide sequence: TGTGCCAGCAGTTATCCTAAATCGAACACCGGGGAGCTGTTTTTT. Its protein is CASSYPKSNTGELFF. The V gene is TRBV12-3 or TRBV12-4, the J gene TRBJ2-2; D is unclear. Between the trimmed V and J ends, which lost 4 bases and 0 bases, there was a span of 9 bases. The length of the CDR3 is 15 residues.

The sample holds a few counts of this clonotype. The chain is built from TRBV20-1 and TRBJ2-5; 8 bases map to TRBD2. The length of the CDR3 is 15 residues. Per germline, CDR1 DFQATT and CDR2 SNEGSKA (reference sequence). CDR3 coding DNA: TGCAGCGCTGTGGGCGGGGGGCCCAACCAAGAGACCCAGTACTTC. Translating it yields CSAVGGGPNQETQYF.

Ten or more counts support this clonotype. This chain links TRBV3-1 with TRBJ2-1, with 9 nucleotides matching TRBD2. This CDR3 contains 15 residues. CDR1 is LGHDT, CDR2 YNNKEL, per germline (reference sequence). Trimming at V came to 1 base and at J to 4 bases, leaving 2 bases not matched to a gene. CDR3 DNA sequence: TGTGCCAGCAGCCAAGGAGCGGGGGGATACAATGAGCAGTTCTTC. Encoded protein: CASSQGAGGYNEQFF.

The rearrangement joins TRBV10-3 to TRBJ2-5; D is uncertain. Germline loops: CDR1 ENHRY, CDR2 SYGVKD. CDR3 length: 12 amino acids. V was shortened by 3 bases and J by 5 bases, with 7 bases between the two germline ends. DNA for the CDR3: TGTGCCATCAGTGACAGGTCGGAGACCCAGTACTTC. Protein sequence: CAISDRSETQYF.

This clonotype came up a few times. The chain couples TRBV20-1 to TRBJ2-7, with 9 bases aligning to TRBD2. The germline gives CDR1 DFQATT, CDR2 SNEGSKA (reference sequence). The junction had 12 bases not matched to a gene; V was cut back by 3 bases and J by 6 bases. The CDR3 loop spans 15 amino acids. CDR3 DNA sequence: TGCAGTGCTAGCGGGCGGGGGGGCCCGATGAGCGAGCAGTACTTC. Translation gives CSASGRGGPMSEQYF.

This chain links TRBV20-1 with TRBJ1-5; tentative D call: TRBD1 (6 bases). From germline, CDR1 is DFQATT and CDR2 SNEGSKA (reference sequence). The CDR3 is 13 amino acids. The CDR3 bases are TGCAGCCTCACAGGGAGTAGCAATCAGCCCCAGCATTTT. As protein: CSLTGSSNQPQHF.

A few counts support this clonotype. Here the CDR3 DNA reads TGTGCCACCAGCAGAGATGAGCAGCCCCAGCATTTT. This codes for CATSRDEQPQHF. The rearrangement links TRBV15 to TRBJ1-5; D is undetermined. From germline, CDR1 is LNHNV and CDR2 YYDKDF (reference sequence). The CDR3 totals 12 residues. With 0 bases removed from V and 7 bases from J, the gap between germline ends came to 4 bases.

This chain connects TRBV20-1 to TRBJ2-3; D remains unclear. CDR1 DFQATT and CDR2 SNEGSKA come from the germline V gene (reference sequence). V lost 1 base, J lost 3 bases, and 8 bases lay in between. The CDR3 runs to 13 residues. DNA for the CDR3: TGCAGTGCTAGAGCCCCGCTGACAGATACGCAGTATTTT. Its protein is CSARAPLTDTQYF.

The V and J genes are TRBV20-1 and TRBJ1-2; 7 bases align to TRBD1. CDR1 DFQATT and CDR2 SNEGSKA come from the germline V gene (reference sequence). V lost 1 base and J lost 2; bases outside the gene matches: 10. The CDR3 is 16 residues long. The CDR3 DNA is TGCAGTGCTAGAGTATCGGGGACAGCCGAAAACTATGGCTACACCTTC. It is translated as CSARVSGTAENYGYTF.